Listed here are 32 T cell receptor beta chains from one sample, sequenced in a study of T cells in Graves' hyperthyroidism and ophthalmopathy. Amplified regions were TCR beta CDR3 sequences from RNA transcripts. First-round RT-PCR with HTBI primers amplified the TCR CDR3 region. A single record per CDR3 protein comes from TCRdb applying MiXCR to the multiplex PCR reads. Seen here are approximately 400,000 distinct CDR3 sequences, roughly 15% observed once, and the top ten hold about 18%. The sequenced material came from blood. The receptors shown here come from a woman younger than 45 with Graves' ophthalmopathy.

The table lists this clonotype with many counts. The V and J genes are TRBV20-1 and TRBJ1-1; D gene unclear. CDR3 size: 12 residues. CDR1 and CDR2 (germline): DFQATT, SNEGSKA (reference sequence). V lost 7 bases and J 4 bases, leaving 13 bases between the germline ends. The CDR3 DNA sequence: TGCAGTGGCCAGGAAAGGAGCACTGAAGCTTTCTTT. As protein: CSGQERSTEAFF.

This clonotype was seen at least ten times. V is TRBV4-2 and J is TRBJ2-7, with D perhaps matching TRBD2 (5 bases). CDR3 length: 16 residues. CDR1 and CDR2 (germline): LGHNA, YNFKEQ. Trimming took off 0 bases at V and 0 bases at J, with 12 bases between the two ends. The CDR3 loop reads CASSQDPSRSSYEQYF. As DNA, the CDR3 is TGTGCCAGCAGCCAAGACCCTAGCAGGTCCTCCTACGAGCAGTACTTC.

This clonotype has at least ten counts. This rearrangement joins TRBV20-1 to TRBJ2-3, with 11 positions matching TRBD1. Germline CDR1 and CDR2: DFQATT and SNEGSKA (reference sequence). V was clipped by 6 bases and J by 4 bases; unmatched bases: 9. The CDR3 contains 15 residues. As DNA, the CDR3 is TGCAGTGCGGTATTGGACAGGGGGCGCGCAGATACGCAGTATTTT. Translated: CSAVLDRGRADTQYF.

V gene TRBV24-1 combines with J gene TRBJ2-3; 10 nucleotides agree with TRBD1. The V gene end was trimmed by 8 bases and the J gene end by 4 bases; junction bases not matched to a gene: 11. Germline CDR1 reads KGHDR; CDR2 reads SFDVKD. The CDR3 is made up of 16 amino acids. The CDR3 DNA sequence: TGTGCCACCAAGTCAGCCGGGACAGGGGATCCAGATACGCAGTATTTT. Residues: CATKSAGTGDPDTQYF.

At least ten counts were recorded for this clonotype. The rearrangement links TRBV30 to TRBJ1-1, with D possibly matching TRBD1 (5 bases). The germline gives CDR1 GTSNPN, CDR2 SVGIG (reference sequence). The CDR3 has 12 amino acids. V lost 3 bases and J lost 7, with 12 bases in between. The CDR3 DNA follows: TGTGCCTGGAGCCAGGGCCTGGGTGAAGCTTTCTTT. Its protein is CAWSQGLGEAFF.

V usage is TRBV20-1 and J usage is TRBJ2-2; D tentatively fits TRBD1 or TRBD2 (5 bases each). CDR3 length equals 12 residues. V lost 6 bases to trimming and J lost 7 bases, with 12 bases between them. The germline CDR1 and CDR2 sequences are DFQATT and SNEGSKA (reference sequence). The CDR3 is CSARVGVGELFF. CDR3 DNA sequence: TGCAGTGCCCGGGTGGGGGTCGGGGAGCTGTTTTTT.

V gene TRBV6-1 combines with J gene TRBJ2-2, with no clear D. Per the germline V gene, CDR1 is MNHNS and CDR2 is SASEGT. V lost 5 bases and J lost 0, with 10 bases in between. CDR3 length: 15 amino acids. The CDR3 DNA reads as TGTGCCAGCAGTTATGTCAGACCGAACACCGGGGAGCTGTTTTTT. It codes for CASSYVRPNTGELFF.

This clonotype appeared many times. Germline and junction disagree at one end, which may indicate a read error. The V gene is TRBV5-1, the J gene TRBJ2-3, with 12 bases that match TRBD2. This CDR3 contains 15 residues. CDR1 SGHRS and CDR2 YFSETQ come from the germline V gene. DNA for the CDR3: TGTGCCAGCAGCCGACTAGCGGGGGGCACAGATACGCAGTATTTT. This encodes CASSRLAGGTDTQYF.

V gene TRBV6-1 combines with J gene TRBJ2-1; D ambiguous. Trimming took off 4 bases at V and 0 bases at J, with 10 bases between the two ends. Germline V CDR1 and CDR2: MNHNS, SASEGT. The CDR3 totals 15 residues. CDR3 amino acids: CASSALSSSYNEQFF. Written as DNA, the CDR3 is TGTGCCAGCAGTGCCCTCAGTAGCTCCTACAATGAGCAGTTCTTC.

This clonotype was recorded many times. The chain recombines TRBV28 with TRBJ2-7, with D hard to call. V was cut by 6 bases and J by 4 bases, with 7 bases left in between. Germline V gene sequence: CDR1 MDHEN, CDR2 SYDVKM. The CDR3 loop spans 11 amino acids. As DNA, the CDR3 is TGTGCCAGCAGCACCCCTTACGAGCAGTACTTC. Protein: CASSTPYEQYF.

The rearrangement links TRBV15 to TRBJ2-4, with 8 bases lining up with TRBD1. The CDR3 has 15 amino acids. The germline CDR1 and CDR2 sequences are LNHNV and YYDKDF (reference sequence). V lost 2 bases to trimming and J lost 8 bases; unmatched junction nucleotides: 8. The CDR3: CATSRSRGQRYIQYF. CDR3 nucleotide sequence: TGTGCCACCAGCAGATCCAGGGGGCAGAGATACATTCAGTACTTC.

This clonotype turned up a few times. The chain is built from TRBV12-3 or TRBV12-4 and TRBJ2-1; perhaps TRBD1 as D (6 bases). CDR3 length equals 14 residues. The V end lost 5 bases, the J end lost 4 bases, and 12 bases lay between the germline ends. CDR3 sequence: CASSTYDRYNEQFF. The CDR3 region has the DNA TGTGCCAGCAGTACCTATGACAGGTACAATGAGCAGTTCTTC.

V is TRBV4-2 and J is TRBJ2-1; 14 positions agree with TRBD2. CDR1 is LGHNA and CDR2 is YNFKEQ in the germline V gene. V trimming: 4 bases; J trimming: 3 bases; junction bases outside the gene matches: 11. CDR3 size: 19 residues. The chain's CDR3 is CASSLRLAGGRFFYNEQFF. The CDR3 nucleotides read TGTGCCAGCAGCCTGCGACTAGCGGGGGGGCGTTTTTTCTACAATGAGCAGTTCTTC.

The V call is TRBV10-3, the J call TRBJ1-2; D is possibly TRBD1 (5 bases). The CDR3 is 13 residues long. The ends were cut back, 3 bases at V and 4 bases at J, with 9 bases in the middle. The germline V gene encodes CDR1 ENHRY and CDR2 SYGVKD. The CDR3 reads CAISDLGGYGYTF. The CDR3 bases are TGTGCCATCAGTGATCTGGGGGGCTATGGCTACACCTTC.

V and J are TRBV3-1 and TRBJ2-3, with D maybe TRBD1 (6 bases). The CDR3 is 17 residues long. CDR1 is LGHDT, CDR2 YNNKEL, per germline (reference sequence). V was cut by 0 bases and J by 5 bases, with 18 bases left in between. The CDR3 DNA sequence: TGTGCCAGCAGCCAAGATCTTGTGGGGGCGTTTCAAGATACGCAGTATTTT. Its protein is CASSQDLVGAFQDTQYF.

Many counts were recorded for this clonotype. The V gene is TRBV24-1, the J gene TRBJ2-3; D call uncertain. Germline V CDR1 and CDR2: KGHDR, SFDVKD. The CDR3 totals 13 residues. V was shortened by 5 bases and J by 7 bases, with 12 bases between the two germline ends. The CDR3 reads CATSGRFHHTQYF. The DNA for the CDR3 is TGTGCCACCAGTGGGCGGTTCCACCATACGCAGTATTTT.

This clonotype was seen many times. The chain uses TRBV29-1 and TRBJ2-3; D is uncertain. There are 12 residues in the CDR3. The germline V gene encodes CDR1 SQVTM and CDR2 ANQGSEA. V lost 5 bases and J lost 2, with 8 bases in between. This CDR3 reads CSVSHLTDTQYF. The CDR3 DNA reads as TGCAGCGTTTCTCACCTCACAGATACGCAGTATTTT.

This clonotype was counted at least ten times. The chain links TRBV20-1 to TRBJ1-5; no definite D call. This CDR3 spans 14 amino acids. Per the germline V gene, CDR1 is DFQATT and CDR2 is SNEGSKA (reference sequence). Trimming stripped 5 bases from V and 0 bases from J, with 11 bases between. In DNA form, the CDR3 reads TGCAGTGCTTTGGACGGTTATAGCAATCAGCCCCAGCATTTT. Translating it yields CSALDGYSNQPQHF.

There are many counts of this clonotype. A junction end diverges from the germline sequence, so it may reflect a read error. The chain uses TRBV5-1 and TRBJ2-1; possibly TRBD1 or TRBD2 for D (5 bases each). The germline CDR1 and CDR2 sequences are SGHRS and YFSETQ. This CDR3 comprises 13 residues. The CDR3, as DNA: TGTGCCAGCAGCTTAGCGCAGGGCAATGAGCAGTTCTTC. Its protein is CASSLAQGNEQFF.

CDR3 in DNA: TGTGCCAGCAGTCAGGGATCTTTCGGAAACACCATATATTTT. Translation gives CASSQGSFGNTIYF. The chain carries TRBV12-3 or TRBV12-4 and TRBJ1-3; possibly TRBD1 for D (5 bases). The CDR3 sequence is 14 residues long. Trimming took 5 bases from V and 4 from J, leaving 12 bases between them.

This clonotype has a handful of counts. The rearrangement joins TRBV20-1 to TRBJ2-6, with D maybe TRBD1 (5 bases). Germline V lookup: CDR1 DFQATT, CDR2 SNEGSKA (reference sequence). CDR3 length equals 17 residues. V lost 3 bases and J 0 bases, leaving 15 bases between the germline ends. CDR3: CSASSTGESSGANVLTF. Written as DNA, the CDR3 is TGCAGTGCTAGTTCCACAGGAGAAAGCTCTGGGGCCAACGTCCTGACTTTC.

This clonotype was counted many times. V usage is TRBV11-2 and J usage is TRBJ2-4; D is unclear. V lost 8 bases to trimming and J lost 2 bases, with 7 bases between them. The CDR3 contains 12 residues. Germline-derived CDR1 and CDR2 are SGHAT and FQNNGV. CDR3 DNA sequence: TGTGCCAGCTCCATGTCCAAAAACATTCAGTACTTC. Amino acids: CASSMSKNIQYF. Variable domain in full (rest from reference TRBV11-2 and TRBJ2-4): EAGVAQSPRYKIIEKRQSVAFWCNPISGHATLYWYQQILGQGPKLLIQFQNNGVVDDSQLPKDRFSAERLKGVDSTLKIQPAKLEDSAVYLCASSMSKNIQYFGAGTRLSVL.

This clonotype showed up many times. The CDR3 DNA reads TGTGCCAGCAGCCAAGGACAGCCCTCCTACAATGAGCAGTTCTTC. It encodes CASSQGQPSYNEQFF. The V gene is TRBV2, the J gene TRBJ2-1, with D possibly being TRBD1 (6 bases). The CDR3 is 15 amino acids. With 6 bases removed from V and 0 bases from J, the gap between germline ends came to 12 bases. Germline V gene lookup returns CDR1 SNHLY and CDR2 FYNNEI.

This clonotype was seen repeatedly, ten times or more. The rearrangement joins TRBV6-1 to TRBJ2-5; 9 positions match TRBD1. The CDR3 length is 15 residues. In germline, CDR1 is MNHNS, CDR2 SASEGT. V gave up 5 bases and J gave up 1 base; unmatched junction bases: 5. The CDR3 region has the DNA TGTGCCAGCAGTAAAACAGGGGGCTTCCAAGAGACCCAGTACTTC. This sequence encodes CASSKTGGFQETQYF.

The sample holds many counts of this clonotype. The V and J genes are TRBV12-3 or TRBV12-4 and TRBJ2-1, with D hard to call. This CDR3 is built from 13 residues. Trimming stripped 2 bases from V and 12 bases from J, with 14 bases between. CDR3 loop: CASSLRETMRQFF. In DNA, the CDR3 is TGTGCCAGCAGTTTACGTGAGACAATGAGGCAGTTCTTC.

This clonotype was seen a few times. The chain is built from TRBV20-1 and TRBJ1-1, with TRBD1 matching over 7 bases. CDR1 and CDR2 (germline): DFQATT, SNEGSKA (reference sequence). The CDR3 contains 14 residues. Trimming at V came to 5 bases and at J to 4 bases, leaving 10 bases not matched to a gene. CDR3 amino acids: CSALTGAEGTEAFF. The DNA of the CDR3 is TGCAGTGCTCTTACAGGGGCTGAAGGCACTGAAGCTTTCTTT.

Points on this clonotype: A much larger clone lies one base from this, so it may be a read error. The genes are TRBV7-2 and TRBJ2-5, with D perhaps matching TRBD2 (5 bases). Germline CDR1 is SGHTA and CDR2 is FQGNSA. This CDR3 has 17 amino acids. CDR3 nucleotides: TGTGCCAGCAGCTTTACCGGGGAAACAACGATACAAGATACCCAGTACTTC. Amino acids: CASSFTGETTIQDTQYF.

This clonotype has a count of ten or more. The V call is TRBV5-1, the J call TRBJ1-1, with 7 bases aligning to TRBD1. The ends lost 0 bases at V and 0 bases at J; junction bases unmatched: 5. The CDR3 has 16 amino acids. Germline V gene sequence: CDR1 SGHRS, CDR2 YFSETQ. CDR3 sequence reads: CASSLEGQRMNTEAFF. The CDR3, as DNA: TGCGCCAGCAGCTTGGAGGGACAGCGAATGAACACTGAAGCTTTCTTT. Combining the CDR3 with reference TRBV5-1 and TRBJ1-1 gives the whole variable domain KAGVTQTPRYLIKTRGQQVTLSCSPISGHRSVSWYQQTPGQGLQFLFEYFSETQRNKGNFPGRFSGRQFSNSRSEMNVSTLELGDSALYLCASSLEGQRMNTEAFFGQGTRLTVV.

There are many counts of this clonotype. The genes are TRBV20-1 and TRBJ2-1; D is ambiguous. Germline V gene lookup returns CDR1 DFQATT and CDR2 SNEGSKA (reference sequence). The CDR3 loop spans 13 amino acids. V lost 5 bases to trimming and J lost 8 bases, with 16 bases between them. CDR3 protein: CSAPLLGFDEQFF. The DNA of the CDR3 is TGCAGTGCTCCCTTGTTGGGGTTTGATGAGCAGTTCTTC.

This clonotype was observed many times. V usage is TRBV2 and J usage is TRBJ1-1, with D uncertain. CDR3 size: 14 residues. Germline V CDR1 and CDR2: SNHLY, FYNNEI. V gave up 2 bases and J gave up 10 bases, with 17 bases separating them. The CDR3 nucleotides are TGTGCCAGCAGTGAAAGTTTTCTTCGGGGAGGAGCTTTCTTT. It translates to CASSESFLRGGAFF.

This rearrangement joins TRBV18 to TRBJ1-4, with 8 bases identical to TRBD1. Germline lookup yields CDR1 KGHSH and CDR2 LQKENI. Trimming removed 3 bases from V and 8 bases from J; junction bases left unmatched: 17. This CDR3 spans 18 amino acids. In DNA form, the CDR3 reads TGTGCCAGCTCACCCTACCCACACGACAGGGGAGTGGAGGAAAAACTGTTTTTT. Residues: CASSPYPHDRGVEEKLFF.

This clonotype was picked up many times. The J gene is TRBJ2-1, the V gene TRBV24-1, with a possible D match to TRBD2 (6 bases). The CDR3 is made up of 17 amino acids. Germline CDR1 and CDR2: KGHDR and SFDVKD. Trimming removed 4 bases at V and 7 bases at J, with 22 bases between. The CDR3 is CATSDTNLTRRRNEQFF. The DNA of the CDR3 is TGTGCCACCAGTGACACAAACCTGACTAGACGAAGGAATGAGCAGTTCTTC.